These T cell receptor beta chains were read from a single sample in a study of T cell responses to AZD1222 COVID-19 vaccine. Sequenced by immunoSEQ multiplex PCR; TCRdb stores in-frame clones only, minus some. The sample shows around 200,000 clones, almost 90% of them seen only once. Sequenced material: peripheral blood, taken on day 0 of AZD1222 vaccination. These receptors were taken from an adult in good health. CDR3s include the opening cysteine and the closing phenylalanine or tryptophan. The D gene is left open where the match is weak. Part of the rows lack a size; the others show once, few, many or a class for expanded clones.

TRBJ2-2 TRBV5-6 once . TGTGCCAGCAGCCAGGCAGGGGCGGGCGGGGAGCTGTTTTTT CASSQAGAGGELFF
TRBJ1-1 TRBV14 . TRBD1 TGTGCCAGCAGCCAAGACAGGGGGCTCTTCGACACTGAAGCTTTCTTT CASSQDRGLFDTEAFF
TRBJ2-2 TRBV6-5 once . TGTGCCAGCAGGTTCGCGGAGGTCACCGGGGAGCTGTTTTTT CASRFAEVTGELFF
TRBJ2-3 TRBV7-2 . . TGTGCCAGCAGCTTAGTGGGGGGAGAACCTAGCACAGATACGCAGTATTTT CASSLVGGEPSTDTQYF
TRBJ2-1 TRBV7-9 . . TGTGCCAGCAGCTTTTACGGGGGGCAAAACAATGAGCAGTTCTTC CASSFYGGQNNEQFF
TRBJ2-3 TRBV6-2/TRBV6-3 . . TGTGCCAGCAGTTACTCGCTCTGGGATGATACGCAGTATTTT CASSYSLWDDTQYF
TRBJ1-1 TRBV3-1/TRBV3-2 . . TGTGCCAGCAGCCCGACCGGGGCGAACACTGAAGCTTTCTTT CASSPTGANTEAFF
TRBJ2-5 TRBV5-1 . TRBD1 TGCGCCAGCAGCTTGCAGGGGGTGGCGGAGACCCAGTACTTC CASSLQGVAETQYF
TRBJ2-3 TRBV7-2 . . TGTGCCAGCAGCGGGCCAGCGGAGGATACGCAGTATTTT CASSGPAEDTQYF
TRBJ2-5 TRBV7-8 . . TGTGCCAGCAGCCCTTGGACAGTAATCCAAGAGACCCAGTACTTC CASSPWTVIQETQYF
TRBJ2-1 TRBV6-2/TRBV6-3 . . TGTGCCAGCAGTAACGACAGGCCAGCCTACAATGAGCAGTTCTTC CASSNDRPAYNEQFF
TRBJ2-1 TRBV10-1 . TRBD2 TGCGCCAGCAGTGGAAGGGCGGGAGATGGGAATGAGCAGTTCTTC CASSGRAGDGNEQFF
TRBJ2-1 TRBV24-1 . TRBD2 TGTGCCACCAGTGATACGGGACTAGCGGGTTTCTCCTACAATGAGCAGTTCTTC CATSDTGLAGFSYNEQFF
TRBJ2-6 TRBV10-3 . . TGTGCCATCAGGGTCTCTGGGGCCAACGTCCTGACTTTC CAIRVSGANVLTF
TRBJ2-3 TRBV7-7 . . TGTGCTAGCTCTTCGCGACGTGGGGGATCAGATACGCAGTATTTT CASSSRRGGSDTQYF
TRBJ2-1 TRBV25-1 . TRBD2 TGTGCCAGCAGTACCCTTTCCCCTAGCGGGGGCCCTAATGAGCAGTTCTTC CASSTLSPSGGPNEQFF
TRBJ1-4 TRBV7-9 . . TGTGCCAGCAGCTTAAGGACGGATGGGGAAAAACTGTTTTTT CASSLRTDGEKLFF
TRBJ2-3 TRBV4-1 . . TGCGCCAGCAGCCAAGAGAAGCAGGCTTATTTAGATACGCAGTATTTT CASSQEKQAYLDTQYF
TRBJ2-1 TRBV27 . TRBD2 TGTGCCAGCAGGACTAGCGCAGAGCAGTTCTTC CASRTSAEQFF
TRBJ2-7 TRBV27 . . TGTGCCAGCAATGTCGGGGGACCCCTCTCCTACGAGCAGTACTTC CASNVGGPLSYEQYF
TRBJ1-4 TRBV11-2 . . TGTGCCAGCAGCCAGGCGGGAGGGGGGGAAAAACTGTTTTTT CASSQAGGGEKLFF
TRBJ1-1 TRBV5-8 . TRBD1 TGTGCCAGCAGCTTCTGGCACGGACAGGGGAACACTGAAGCTTTCTTT CASSFWHGQGNTEAFF
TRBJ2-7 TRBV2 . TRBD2 TGTGCCAGCAGGCCGTCTAGCGGGGGTCGATACGAGCAGTACTTC CASRPSSGGRYEQYF
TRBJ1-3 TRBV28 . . TGTGCCAGCAGTTTCCTCTCAGGGGCTGGAAACACCATATATTTT CASSFLSGAGNTIYF
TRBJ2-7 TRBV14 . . TGTGCCAGCAGCCCAGACAGGATGGGGGAGCAGTACTTC CASSPDRMGEQYF
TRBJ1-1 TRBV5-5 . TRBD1 TGTGCCAGCAGCTTGGACAGGGGTACTGAAGCTTTCTTT CASSLDRGTEAFF
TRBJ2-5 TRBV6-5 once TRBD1 TGTGCCAGCAAGGACAGGGGGCGGGGAGAGACCCAGTACTTC CASKDRGRGETQYF
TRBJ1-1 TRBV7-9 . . TGTGCCAGCAGCTTAGCGGCGAACACTGAAGCTTTCTTT CASSLAANTEAFF
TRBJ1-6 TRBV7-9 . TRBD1 TGTGCCAGCAGCACGGGACAGGGGAATTCACCCCTCCACTTT CASSTGQGNSPLHF
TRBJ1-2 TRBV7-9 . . TGTGCCAGCAGCTTAACGGGCGTCACTAACTATGGCTACACCTTC CASSLTGVTNYGYTF
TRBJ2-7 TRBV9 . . TGTGCCAGCAGCAAAGGGACACTGCTATCCTACGAGCAGTACTTC CASSKGTLLSYEQYF
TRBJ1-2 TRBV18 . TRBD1 TGTGCCAGCTCACAGGGACAGGGGTACTATGGCTACACCTTC CASSQGQGYYGYTF
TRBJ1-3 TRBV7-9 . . TGTGCCAGCAGCTTAGCGATGCAGGGAAGGTCTGGAAACACCATATATTTT CASSLAMQGRSGNTIYF
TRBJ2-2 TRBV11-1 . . TGTGCCAGCAGCCAAGAGGACACCGGGGAGCTGTTTTTT CASSQEDTGELFF
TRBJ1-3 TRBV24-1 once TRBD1 TGTGCCACCAGTGACCCTAAGAGAGTAACACAGGGGCCGTGTAGAAACACCATATATTTT CATSDPKRVTQGPCRNTIYF
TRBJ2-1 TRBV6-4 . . TGTGCCAGCAGTGAGGCTCGATCGCCCAGTTACAATGAGCAGTTCTTC CASSEARSPSYNEQFF
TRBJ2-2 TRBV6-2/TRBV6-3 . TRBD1 TGTGCCAGCAGTTCCCTCTTGACAGGGGGGCACACCGGGGAGCTGTTTTTT CASSSLLTGGHTGELFF
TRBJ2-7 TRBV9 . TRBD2 TGTGCCAGCAGCGCCACTAGCGGGGGGCCAAGAAACGAGCAGTACTTC CASSATSGGPRNEQYF
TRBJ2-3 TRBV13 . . TGTGCCAGCAGCTTAACTCTGCAGGCAGTAACAGATACGCAGTATTTT CASSLTLQAVTDTQYF
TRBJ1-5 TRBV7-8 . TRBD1 TGTGCCAGCAGCTTAGGGACAGGGGGCGGTCAGCCCCAGCATTTT CASSLGTGGGQPQHF
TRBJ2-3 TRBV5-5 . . TGTGCCAGCAGCTTCGTGGGGCGCACAGATACGCAGTATTTT CASSFVGRTDTQYF
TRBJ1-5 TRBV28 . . TGTGCCAGCAGTGTAAACAATCAGCCCCAGCATTTT CASSVNNQPQHF
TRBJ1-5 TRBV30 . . TGTGCCTGGAGTTTGGGAGGCAATCAGCCCCAGCATTTT CAWSLGGNQPQHF
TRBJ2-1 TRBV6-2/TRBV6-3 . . TGTGCCAGCAGTTACGACAGCTCCTACAATGAGCAGTTCTTC CASSYDSSYNEQFF
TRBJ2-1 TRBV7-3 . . TGTGCCAGCAGCGTCGACACCAACAATGAGCAGTTCTTC CASSVDTNNEQFF
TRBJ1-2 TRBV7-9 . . TGTGCCAGCAACCCCCCTAACTATGGCTACACCTTC CASNPPNYGYTF
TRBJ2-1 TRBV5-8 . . TGTGCCAGCAGCTTGGCCCGGAATGAGCAGTTCTTC CASSLARNEQFF
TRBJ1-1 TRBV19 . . TGTGCCAGTAGTCTCTCAACCCGGGGGCAAGGTGAAGCTTTCTTT CASSLSTRGQGEAFF
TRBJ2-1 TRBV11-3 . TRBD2 TGTGCCAGCAGCTTACGGGGCGGAGGGACTAGCGGGGGATCCTACAATGAGCAGTTCTTC CASSLRGGGTSGGSYNEQFF
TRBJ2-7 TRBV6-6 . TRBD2 TGTGCCAGTAGCTTTAAAGTTCCGGGACTAGCGGGGGGAAGCTCCTACGAGCAGTACTTC CASSFKVPGLAGGSSYEQYF
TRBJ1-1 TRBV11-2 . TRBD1 TGTGCCAGCAGCTTTCAGGGGGCGCGAGCTTTCTTT CASSFQGARAFF
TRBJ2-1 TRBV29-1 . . TGCAGCGTCGGCCCGTCTCTTTACAATGAGCAGTTCTTC CSVGPSLYNEQFF
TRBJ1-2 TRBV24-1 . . TGTGCCACCAGTGATTTGGGCCGGACAGATGGCTACACCTTC CATSDLGRTDGYTF
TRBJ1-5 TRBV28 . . TGTGCCAGCAGTCCGAGGGCGGGGGCAGGACAGCCCCAGCATTTT CASSPRAGAGQPQHF
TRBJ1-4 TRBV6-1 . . TGTGCCAGCAGTGAATTAGGCAGTCTTAATGAAAAACTGTTTTTT CASSELGSLNEKLFF
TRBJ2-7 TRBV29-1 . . TGCAGCGCTGAAGGTCCGGGTTCCTCCTACGAGCAGTACTTC CSAEGPGSSYEQYF
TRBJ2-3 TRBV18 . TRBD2 TGTGCCAGCTCCCAGAAGACTAGCTCGGGGGGTGATACGCAGTATTTT CASSQKTSSGGDTQYF